This TCR beta chain was captured in a study of blood T cell repertoires in COVID-19. Overall study context: The study drew acute and convalescent COVID-19 samples from the United States, Italy and Spain. T cells, B-cell-depleted T cells, or PBMCs provided the cDNA or gDNA that served as material.

Enrolment of Seattle patients took place during active infection, and they were followed longitudinally. CDR3 length: 15 residues. Germline CDR1 is ENHRY and CDR2 is SYGVKD. V shed 6 bases, J shed 4 bases, and the junction held 6 bases outside the gene matches. Original processing methods: Estimation of nucleated cell counts relied on the amplification of reference gene primers. The assay was immunoSEQ multiplex PCR, and TCRdb's table has in-frame clones only and misses some. V and J calls and clone size are given by that table; D and trimming were obtained from the DNA. The repertoire holds 45,000 to 65,000 clones, 65% to 85% seen once, with around a quarter in the top ten.

Sequenced sample: peripheral blood. V is TRBV10-3 and J is TRBJ1-5, with 10 bases identical to TRBD1. This receptor was obtained from a woman older than 75 with COVID-19, enrolled during active disease. The CDR3, as DNA: TGTGCCATCAGGCCCGGGACAGGGGATAATCAGCCCCAGCATTTT. Translating it yields CAIRPGTGDNQPQHF.